A selection of T cell receptor beta chains follows, all from one sample in a study of CD8 T cells in ankylosing spondylitis. MiXCR, applied by TCRdb to the 5' RACE reads, yields one record per CDR3 protein. The data hold some 800,000 distinct CDR3 sequences, with about 10% observed a single time. Sequencing was carried out using blood, either unsorted or a sorted T cell fraction (not recorded which). The receptor set was obtained from a male donor with ankylosing spondylitis. Both conserved end residues are trimmed from each CDR3.

V,J,length,CDR3
TRBV20-1,TRBJ2-3,11,SAEDRGQDTQY
TRBV6-1,TRBJ2-7,12,ASSVVGGIYEQY
TRBV11-3,TRBJ2-3,11,ASSPYGGSTQY
TRBV6-1,TRBJ2-7,13,ASSQRGGFSYEQY
TRBV29-1,TRBJ2-3,12,SVGLARRTDTQY
TRBV7-6,TRBJ2-7,13,ASTPGLADSYEQY
TRBV13,TRBJ2-6,16,ASSSGTDPWGGANVLT
TRBV5-1,TRBJ2-2,14,ASRSPGTGMTGELF
TRBV7-2,TRBJ1-5,12,ASSSTGTFQPQH
TRBV20-1,TRBJ1-3,13,SARSRQDIGNTIY
TRBV20-1,TRBJ2-3,13,SARGVAGAADTQY
TRBV12-3/TRBV12-4,TRBJ2-2,11,ASSLKYSRELF
TRBV7-3,TRBJ1-1,15,ASSLTSQDREDTEAF
TRBV29-1,TRBJ2-7,11,SVGRQGGYEQY
TRBV29-1,TRBJ2-5,13,SVEDPVGYGETQY
TRBV10-3,TRBJ2-5,12,AISRYSGQETQY